Reported below is one T cell receptor (beta chain). This record belongs to a study of shared clonotypes between healthy human individuals. TCRdb's table, derived via immunoSEQ multiplex PCR, lists solely in-frame clones and lacks some. The sample yields 530,000 or so clones, about three quarters seen once. Germline values: CDR1 SGDLS, CDR2 YYNGEE. This CDR3 has 13 amino acids. Trimming took off 0 bases at V and 4 bases at J, with 4 bases between the two ends. This chain links TRBV9 with TRBJ2-2, with unresolved D. This receptor was obtained from a woman aged 40 to 50 in good health. Some clones in this sample may be carry-over from other donors' samples. The sequenced sample consisted of PBMCs. The CDR3 region is CASSVDITGELFF. The CDR3 bases are TGTGCCAGCAGCGTAGATATCACCGGGGAGCTGTTTTTT. Complete variable domain (other parts from reference TRBV9 and TRBJ2-2): DSGVTQTPKHLITATGQRVTLRCSPRSGDLSVYWYQQSLDQGLQFLIQYYNGEERAKGNILERFSAQQFPDLHSELNLSSLELGDSALYFCASSVDITGELFFGEGSRLTVL.